The 8 T cell receptor beta chains below all came from one sample that was sequenced in a study of PD-L1 blockade in urothelial cancer. Sequencing was performed with immunoSEQ multiplex PCR; in TCRdb, only in-frame clones are kept and a portion is missing. The sample lists about 130,000 clones, roughly 84% seen once, with around 3.2% in the top ten. Time point reported: pretreatment peripheral blood. This sample comprised PBMCs, obtained around atezolizumab (anti-PD-L1) treatment. These receptors all stem from a man aged 45-65 years with urothelial cancer.

The rearrangement uses TRBV9 and TRBJ2-1; 9 positions match TRBD2. The CDR3 consists of 15 residues. The germline V gene encodes CDR1 SGDLS and CDR2 YYNGEE. V was clipped by 2 bases and J by 7 bases; unmatched bases: 7. CDR3 sequence (DNA): TGTGCCAGCAGCGTTGGAGCGGGAGGTGGGAATGAGCAGTTCTTC. Translating gives CASSVGAGGGNEQFF.

J is TRBJ2-7 and V is TRBV15; tentatively, D is TRBD1 (5 bases). From germline, CDR1 is LNHNV and CDR2 YYDKDF (reference sequence). This CDR3 has 14 amino acids. Trimming pared 1 base from V and 2 bases from J, leaving 9 bases between. In nucleotides, the CDR3 is TGTGCCACCAGCAGAGCAAGACAGCCCTACGAGCAGTACTTC. Its translation is CATSRARQPYEQYF. Full variable domain (remainder filled in from reference TRBV15 and TRBJ2-7): DAMVIQNPRYQVTQFGKPVTLSCSQTLNHNVMYWYQQKSSQAPKLLFHYYDKDFNNEADTPDNFQSRRPNTSFCFLDIRSPGLGDTAMYLCATSRARQPYEQYFGPGTRLTVT.

CDR3 coding DNA: TGTGCCAGCAGCTTAGCGGGACAGGGGGATTGGATGGTGCAGTACTTC. It is translated as CASSLAGQGDWMVQYF. The chain links TRBV7-9 to TRBJ2-7; the match to TRBD1 covers 11 bases. Germline-derived CDR1 and CDR2 are SEHNR and FQNEAQ (reference sequence). The V and J ends lost 0 bases and 9 bases, in that order; junction bases with no gene match: 10. CDR3 length: 16 residues. The full variable domain, with the rest looked up from reference TRBV7-9 and TRBJ2-7, is DTGVSQNPRHKITKRGQNVTFRCDPISEHNRLYWYRQTLGQGPEFLTYFQNEAQLEKSRLLSDRFSAERPKGSFSTLEIQRTEQGDSAMYLCASSLAGQGDWMVQYFGPGTRLTVT.

This clone was recorded once. V gene TRBV28 combines with J gene TRBJ1-1; no definite D call. Germline V lookup: CDR1 MDHEN, CDR2 SYDVKM. Between the trimmed V and J ends, which lost 7 bases and 4 bases, there was a span of 19 bases. This CDR3 is built from 15 residues. As DNA, the CDR3 is TGTGCCAGCATCCTCCCGAGAGGGAGCGGCACTGAAGCTTTCTTT. Translating gives CASILPRGSGTEAFF.

The chain combines TRBV7-9 with TRBJ2-1, with D perhaps matching TRBD2 (6 bases). Germline-derived CDR1 and CDR2 are SEHNR and FQNEAQ (reference sequence). V gave up 6 bases and J gave up 11 bases, with 23 bases separating them. The CDR3 has 15 residues. The CDR3 here is CASSRPGLIFLKQFF. The CDR3 bases are TGTGCCAGCAGTCGTCCGGGACTTATATTTTTAAAGCAGTTCTTC.

The V call is TRBV5-1, the J call TRBJ1-1; D may be TRBD1 (5 bases). The CDR3 extends over 15 amino acids. Germline V gene sequence: CDR1 SGHRS, CDR2 YFSETQ. Trimming took off 4 bases at V and 0 bases at J, with 13 bases between the two ends. The chain's CDR3 is CASSGGSGMNTEAFF. The CDR3 DNA sequence: TGCGCCAGCAGCGGGGGGTCGGGAATGAACACTGAAGCTTTCTTT. The variable domain in full, with the rest retrieved from reference TRBV5-1 and TRBJ1-1, is KAGVTQTPRYLIKTRGQQVTLSCSPISGHRSVSWYQQTPGQGLQFLFEYFSETQRNKGNFPGRFSGRQFSNSRSEMNVSTLELGDSALYLCASSGGSGMNTEAFFGQGTRLTVV.

This clone was seen at least ten times. The gene calls are TRBV2 and TRBJ1-1; a possible D gene is TRBD1 (6 bases). Trimming stripped 6 bases from V and 6 bases from J, with 17 bases between. The CDR3 runs to 14 residues. Germline V gives CDR1 SNHLY, CDR2 FYNNEI. CDR3 residues: CASSLDEGDAEAFF. CDR3 in DNA: TGTGCCAGCAGCCTAGATGAGGGGGACGCTGAAGCTTTCTTT.

The chain links TRBV7-2 to TRBJ2-7, with D hard to call. Germline V lookup: CDR1 SGHTA, CDR2 FQGNSA. CDR3 length: 11 amino acids. V was pared by 5 bases and J by 7 bases, with 9 bases between. CDR3 DNA: TGTGCCAGCAGCCTCCACTGGGAGCAGTACTTC. Translating it yields CASSLHWEQYF.